This T cell receptor beta chain appears in the sequencing data of a study of T cell responses to AZD1222 COVID-19 vaccine. Across the whole study: Some second doses came at about 4 weeks and others at about 12 weeks; these were pooled. Study-wide results and limits: Repertoire sampling happened only post peak T cell response. Of the AZD1222 recipients, only 6 or 7 were seropositive at baseline. Clonal diversity may have been underestimated in mostly white British donors.

Some clones are missing from TCRdb's copy, which holds only in-frame ones; the method was immunoSEQ multiplex PCR. The data show 50,000 to 60,000 clones, 75% to 90% seen once. Remarks on this clone: Its antigen is not identified.

Germline V CDR1 and CDR2: LGHNA, YNFKEQ. Trimming removed 3 bases from V and 5 bases from J; junction bases left unmatched: 9. The CDR3 runs to 17 residues. The origin of this receptor is an adult in good health. V usage is TRBV4-2 and J usage is TRBJ2-2, with TRBD2 matching 10 bases. This specimen was peripheral blood, taken on day 0 of AZD1222 vaccination. The CDR3: CASSHIQAGGGTGELFF. CDR3 DNA sequence: TGTGCCAGCAGCCATATCCAAGCGGGAGGGGGAACCGGGGAGCTGTTTTTT.